This TCR beta chain was captured in a study of siplizumab effects on memory and regulatory T cells. Measured with immunoSEQ multiplex PCR; TCRdb has only the in-frame clones, and not every one. The sample carries 100,000 or so clones, less than 95% recorded once. Trimming removed 1 base at V and 7 bases at J, with 17 bases between. Germline V gene data show CDR1 as LNHNV and CDR2 as YYDKDF (reference sequence). The CDR3 sequence is 15 residues long. This sequence was found in a human donor in good health. The specimen sequenced was non-Treg CD4+ T cells sorted from blood. The V gene is TRBV15, the J gene TRBJ2-7; D is unresolved. The CDR3 reads CATSRGHRGLGEQYF. The CDR3 nucleotides are TGTGCCACCAGCAGAGGGCACCGAGGCCTGGGGGAGCAGTACTTC. The whole variable domain, remainder taken from reference TRBV15 and TRBJ2-7, is DAMVIQNPRYQVTQFGKPVTLSCSQTLNHNVMYWYQQKSSQAPKLLFHYYDKDFNNEADTPDNFQSRRPNTSFCFLDIRSPGLGDTAMYLCATSRGHRGLGEQYFGPGTRLTVT.